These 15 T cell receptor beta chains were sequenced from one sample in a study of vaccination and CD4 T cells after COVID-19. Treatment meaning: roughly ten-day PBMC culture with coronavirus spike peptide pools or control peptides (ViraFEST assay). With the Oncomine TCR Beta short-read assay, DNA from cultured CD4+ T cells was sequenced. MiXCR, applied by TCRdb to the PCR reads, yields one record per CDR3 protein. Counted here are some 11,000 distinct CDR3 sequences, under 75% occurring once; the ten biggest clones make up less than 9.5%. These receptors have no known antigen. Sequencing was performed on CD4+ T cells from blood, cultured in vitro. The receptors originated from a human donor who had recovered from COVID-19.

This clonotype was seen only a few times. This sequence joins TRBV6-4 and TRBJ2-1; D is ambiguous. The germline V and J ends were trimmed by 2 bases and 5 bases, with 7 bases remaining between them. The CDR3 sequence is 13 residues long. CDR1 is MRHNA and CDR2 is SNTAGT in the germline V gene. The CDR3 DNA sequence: TGTGCCAGCAGTGACAGGGTTAACAATGAGCAGTTCTTC. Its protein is CASSDRVNNEQFF.

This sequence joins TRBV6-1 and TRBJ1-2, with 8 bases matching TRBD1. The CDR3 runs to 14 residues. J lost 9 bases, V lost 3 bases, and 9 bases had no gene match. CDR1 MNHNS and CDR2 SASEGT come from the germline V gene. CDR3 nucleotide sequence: TGTGCCAGCAGTGACCTCGACAGGGGAAACAGCTACACCTTC. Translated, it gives CASSDLDRGNSYTF.

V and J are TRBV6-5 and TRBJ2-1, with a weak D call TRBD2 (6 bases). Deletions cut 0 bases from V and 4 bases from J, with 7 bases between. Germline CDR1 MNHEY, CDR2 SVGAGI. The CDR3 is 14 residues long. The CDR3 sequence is CASSYSGGYNEQFF. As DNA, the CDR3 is TGTGCCAGCAGTTACTCAGGAGGGTACAATGAGCAGTTCTTC.

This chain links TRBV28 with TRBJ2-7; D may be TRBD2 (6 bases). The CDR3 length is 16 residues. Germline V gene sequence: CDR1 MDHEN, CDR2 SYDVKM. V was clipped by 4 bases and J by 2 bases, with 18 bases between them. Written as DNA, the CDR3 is TGTGCCAGCAGTTCAGGGTGGACGGGAGCCCCCTACGAGCAGTACTTC. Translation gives CASSSGWTGAPYEQYF.

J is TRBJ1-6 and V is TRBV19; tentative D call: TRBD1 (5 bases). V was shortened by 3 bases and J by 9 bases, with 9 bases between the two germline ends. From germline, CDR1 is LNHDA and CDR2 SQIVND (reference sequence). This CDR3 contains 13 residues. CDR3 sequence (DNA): TGTGCCAGTAGTATCGGGGGTGGTTCACCCCTCCACTTT. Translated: CASSIGGGSPLHF. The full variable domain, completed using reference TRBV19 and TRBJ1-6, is DGGITQSPKYLFRKEGQNVTLSCEQNLNHDAMYWYRQDPGQGLRLIYYSQIVNDFQKGDIAEGYSVSREKKESFPLTVTSAQKNPTAFYLCASSIGGGSPLHFGNGTRLTVT.

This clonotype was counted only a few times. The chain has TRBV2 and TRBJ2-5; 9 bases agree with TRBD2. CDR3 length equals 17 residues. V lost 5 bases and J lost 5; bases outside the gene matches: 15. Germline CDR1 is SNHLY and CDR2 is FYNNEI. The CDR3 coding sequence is TGTGCCAGCAGTCTGGGGGCGGGAGGGACTTCTTGGGAGACCCAGTACTTC. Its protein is CASSLGAGGTSWETQYF.

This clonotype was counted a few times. The CDR3 is CSARGSGTDTQYF. CDR3 DNA: TGCAGTGCTAGAGGGAGTGGCACAGATACGCAGTATTTT. The chain uses TRBV20-1 and TRBJ2-3; unclear D gene. In germline, CDR1 is DFQATT, CDR2 SNEGSKA (reference sequence). Trimming pared 1 base from V and 1 base from J, leaving 6 bases between. CDR3 length: 13 amino acids.

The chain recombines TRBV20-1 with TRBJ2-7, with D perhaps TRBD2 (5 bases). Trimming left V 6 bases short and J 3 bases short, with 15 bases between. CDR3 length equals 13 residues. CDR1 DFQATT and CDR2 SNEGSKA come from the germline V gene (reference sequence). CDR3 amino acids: CSAKVASSYEQYF. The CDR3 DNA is TGCAGTGCAAAAGTTGCTAGCAGCTACGAGCAGTACTTC.

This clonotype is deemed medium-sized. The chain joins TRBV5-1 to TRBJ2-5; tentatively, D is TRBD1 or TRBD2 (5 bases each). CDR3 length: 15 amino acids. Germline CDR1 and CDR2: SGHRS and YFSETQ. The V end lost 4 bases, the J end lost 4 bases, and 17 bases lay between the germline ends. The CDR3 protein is CASSQGPKDLETQYF. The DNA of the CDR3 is TGCGCCAGCAGCCAGGGACCGAAGGACCTAGAGACCCAGTACTTC.

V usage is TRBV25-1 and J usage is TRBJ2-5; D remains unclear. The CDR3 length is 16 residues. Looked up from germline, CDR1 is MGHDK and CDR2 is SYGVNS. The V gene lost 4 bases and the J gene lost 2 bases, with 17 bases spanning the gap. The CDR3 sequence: CASSGLDLSRQETQYF. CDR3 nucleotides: TGTGCCAGCAGTGGCCTGGATCTGTCAAGACAAGAGACCCAGTACTTC.

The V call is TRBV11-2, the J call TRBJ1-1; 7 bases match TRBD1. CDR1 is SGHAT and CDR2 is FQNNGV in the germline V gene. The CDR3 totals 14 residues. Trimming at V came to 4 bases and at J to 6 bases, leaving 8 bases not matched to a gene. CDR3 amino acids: CASSSNRGRPEAFF. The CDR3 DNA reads TGTGCCAGCAGCTCGAACAGGGGTCGGCCTGAAGCTTTCTTT.

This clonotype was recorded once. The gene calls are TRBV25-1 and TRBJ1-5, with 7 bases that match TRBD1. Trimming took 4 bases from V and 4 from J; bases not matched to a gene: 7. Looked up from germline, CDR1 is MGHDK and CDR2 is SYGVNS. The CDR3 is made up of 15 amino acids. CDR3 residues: CASSARTGANQPQHF. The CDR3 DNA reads TGTGCCAGCAGTGCAAGGACAGGAGCAAATCAGCCCCAGCATTTT.

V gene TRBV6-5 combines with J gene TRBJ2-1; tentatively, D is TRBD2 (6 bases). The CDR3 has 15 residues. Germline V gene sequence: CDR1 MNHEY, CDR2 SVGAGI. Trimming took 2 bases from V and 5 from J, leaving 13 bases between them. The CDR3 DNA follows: TGTGCCAGCAGTTACAGGGTAGCGGAGGACAATGAGCAGTTCTTC. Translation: CASSYRVAEDNEQFF.

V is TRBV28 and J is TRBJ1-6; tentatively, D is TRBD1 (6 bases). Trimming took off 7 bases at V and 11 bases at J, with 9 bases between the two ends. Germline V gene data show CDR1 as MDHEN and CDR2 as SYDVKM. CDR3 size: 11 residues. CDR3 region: CASTSGAPLHF. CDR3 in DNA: TGTGCCAGCACCTCAGGGGCACCCCTCCACTTT.

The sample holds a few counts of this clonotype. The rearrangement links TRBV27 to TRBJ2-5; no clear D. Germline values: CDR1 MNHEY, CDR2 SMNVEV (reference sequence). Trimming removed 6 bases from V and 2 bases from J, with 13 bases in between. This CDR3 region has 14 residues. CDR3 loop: CASRAVARQETQYF. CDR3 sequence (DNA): TGTGCCAGCAGGGCCGTTGCGCGTCAAGAGACCCAGTACTTC.